The sample holds one count of the clone carrying this T cell receptor beta chain. Trimming took 6 bases from V and 5 from J, leaving 14 bases between them. The length of the CDR3 is 14 residues. In germline, CDR1 is MNHEY, CDR2 SVGAGI. The data were taken from a study of cytotoxic CD8 clonotypes in ibrutinib-treated CLL. In the study overall: Averaging across samples gave roughly 280,000 productive templates and about 94,000 productive rearrangements.

A 1 in 200,000 to 1 in 1 million T cell depth was the sequencing target. Here immunoSEQ multiplex PCR was the method, and the copy in TCRdb shows in-frame clones only, minus some. The data hold about 200,000 clones, with approximately 72% observed a single time. This receptor was obtained from a human donor with chronic lymphocytic leukemia. The chain couples TRBV6-5 to TRBJ2-1; tentatively, D is TRBD1 or TRBD2 (7 bases each). The sequencing here drew on PBMCs, taken after 24 months of ibrutinib treatment. The CDR3 loop reads CASRAGGGNNEQFF. CDR3 sequence (DNA): TGTGCCAGCAGAGCAGGGGGGGGAAACAATGAGCAGTTCTTC.